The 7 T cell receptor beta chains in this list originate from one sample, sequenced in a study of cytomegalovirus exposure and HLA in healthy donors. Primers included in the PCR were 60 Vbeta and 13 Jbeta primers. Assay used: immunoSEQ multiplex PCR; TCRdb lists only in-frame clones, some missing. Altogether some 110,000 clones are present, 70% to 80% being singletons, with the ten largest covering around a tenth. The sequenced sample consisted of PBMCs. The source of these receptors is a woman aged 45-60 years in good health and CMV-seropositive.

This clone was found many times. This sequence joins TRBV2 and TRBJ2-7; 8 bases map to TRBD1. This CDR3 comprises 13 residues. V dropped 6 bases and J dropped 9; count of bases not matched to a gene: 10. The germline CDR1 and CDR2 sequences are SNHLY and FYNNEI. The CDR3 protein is CASRGQAAAMQYF. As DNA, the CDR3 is TGTGCCAGCAGGGGACAGGCAGCAGCAATGCAGTACTTC.

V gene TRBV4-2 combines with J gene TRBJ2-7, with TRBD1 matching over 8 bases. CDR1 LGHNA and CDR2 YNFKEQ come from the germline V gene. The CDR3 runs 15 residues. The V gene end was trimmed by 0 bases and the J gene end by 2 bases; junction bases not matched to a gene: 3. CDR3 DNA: TGTGCCAGCAGCCAAGAGGGACAGGCAGCCTACGAGCAGTACTTC. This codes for CASSQEGQAAYEQYF.

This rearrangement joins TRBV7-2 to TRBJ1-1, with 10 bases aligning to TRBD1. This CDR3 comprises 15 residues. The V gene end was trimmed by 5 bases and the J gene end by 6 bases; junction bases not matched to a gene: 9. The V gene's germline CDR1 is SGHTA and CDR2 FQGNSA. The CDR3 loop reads CASSRQGAQFPEAFF. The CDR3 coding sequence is TGTGCCAGCAGCCGACAGGGGGCGCAATTTCCTGAAGCTTTCTTT. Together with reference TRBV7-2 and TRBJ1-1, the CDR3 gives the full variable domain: GAGVSQSPSNKVTEKGKDVELRCDPISGHTALYWYRQSLGQGLEFLIYFQGNSAPDKSGLPSDRFSAERTGGSVSTLTIQRTQQEDSAVYLCASSRQGAQFPEAFFGQGTRLTVV.

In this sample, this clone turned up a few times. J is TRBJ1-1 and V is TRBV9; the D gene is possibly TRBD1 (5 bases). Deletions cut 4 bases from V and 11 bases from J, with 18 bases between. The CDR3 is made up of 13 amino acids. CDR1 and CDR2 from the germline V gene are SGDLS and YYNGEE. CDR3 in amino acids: CASSPLSDTRAFF. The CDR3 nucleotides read TGTGCCAGCAGCCCACTATCGGACACGAGGGCTTTCTTT. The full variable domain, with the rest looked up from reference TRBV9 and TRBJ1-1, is DSGVTQTPKHLITATGQRVTLRCSPRSGDLSVYWYQQSLDQGLQFLIQYYNGEERAKGNILERFSAQQFPDLHSELNLSSLELGDSALYFCASSPLSDTRAFFGQGTRLTVV.

This CDR3 is CAWSYGQVNGYTF. The DNA of the CDR3 is TGTGCCTGGAGTTACGGACAGGTGAATGGCTACACCTTC. The chain is built from TRBV30 and TRBJ1-2; TRBD1 aligns across 7 bases. Per the germline V gene, CDR1 is GTSNPN and CDR2 is SVGIG (reference sequence). With 2 bases clipped from V and 6 bases from J, the junction kept 6 bases outside the gene matches. This CDR3 is built from 13 residues.

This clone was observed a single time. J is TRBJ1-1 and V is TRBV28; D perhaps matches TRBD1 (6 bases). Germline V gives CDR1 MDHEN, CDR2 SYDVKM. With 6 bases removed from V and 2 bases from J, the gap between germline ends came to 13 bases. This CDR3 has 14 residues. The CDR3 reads CASREQGGNTEAFF. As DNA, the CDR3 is TGTGCCAGCAGGGAACAGGGTGGAAACACTGAAGCTTTCTTT. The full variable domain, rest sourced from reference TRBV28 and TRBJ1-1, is DVKVTQSSRYLVKRTGEKVFLECVQDMDHENMFWYRQDPGLGLRLIYFSYDVKMKEKGDIPEGYSVSREKKERFSLILESASTNQTSMYLCASREQGGNTEAFFGQGTRLTVV.

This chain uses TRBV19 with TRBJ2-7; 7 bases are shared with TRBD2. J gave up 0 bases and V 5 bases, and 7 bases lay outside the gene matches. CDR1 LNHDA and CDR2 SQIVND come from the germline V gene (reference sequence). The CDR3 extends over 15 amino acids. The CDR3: CASSVSSGNSYEQYF. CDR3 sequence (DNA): TGTGCCAGTAGTGTGTCTAGCGGTAACTCCTACGAGCAGTACTTC.